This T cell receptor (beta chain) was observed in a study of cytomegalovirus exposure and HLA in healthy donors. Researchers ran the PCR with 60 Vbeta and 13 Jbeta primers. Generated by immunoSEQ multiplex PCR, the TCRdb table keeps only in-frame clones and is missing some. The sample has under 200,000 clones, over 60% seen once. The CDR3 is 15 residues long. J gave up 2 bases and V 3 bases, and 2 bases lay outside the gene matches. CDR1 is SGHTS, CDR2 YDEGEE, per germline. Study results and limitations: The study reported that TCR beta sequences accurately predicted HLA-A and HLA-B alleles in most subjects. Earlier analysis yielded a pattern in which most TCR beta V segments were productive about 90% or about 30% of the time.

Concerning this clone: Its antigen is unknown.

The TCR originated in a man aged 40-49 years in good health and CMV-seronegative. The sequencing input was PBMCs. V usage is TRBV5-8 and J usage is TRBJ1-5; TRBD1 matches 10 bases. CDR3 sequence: CASSSGTGGNQPQHF. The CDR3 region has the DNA TGTGCCAGCAGCTCCGGGACAGGGGGCAATCAGCCCCAGCATTTT.